The T cell receptor (beta chain) under discussion was sequenced for a study of OX40 agonist ivuxolimab in advanced cancers. Study-wide points: Expanded clones were, on average, more numerous among CD8+ T cells than CD4+.

This clone was seen once. Antigen: not known. The assay was immunoSEQ multiplex PCR, and TCRdb's table has in-frame clones only and misses some. Of some 68,000 clones listed, around 87% are singletons. CDR3 length: 14 residues. Germline assignment: CDR1 SQVTM and CDR2 ANQGSEA. Trimming took 6 bases from V and 10 from J; bases not matched to a gene: 10. Autoimmune disease history or systemic immunosuppression led to patients being barred. The genes are TRBV29-1 and TRBJ2-1; the match to TRBD2 covers 12 bases. The sequence derives from an adult with an advanced solid tumor such as melanoma, head and neck, liver or kidney cancer. The material sequenced was CD4+ or CD8+ T cells sorted from blood, taken in a trial of the OX40 agonist ivuxolimab. The CDR3 protein is CSVPWPSGRAEQFF. The CDR3 DNA reads as TGCAGCGTCCCCTGGCCTAGCGGGAGGGCCGAGCAGTTCTTC.